The entry that follows covers one T cell receptor beta chain sequence. The record originates from a study of blood T cell repertoires in COVID-19. On the study more broadly: From the United States, Italy and Spain came samples of acute and convalescent COVID-19.

Measured with immunoSEQ multiplex PCR; TCRdb has only the in-frame clones, and not every one. Of nearly 200,000 clones in the sample, about 82% were seen once. This CDR3 is 13 amino acids long. CDR1 is MDHEN, CDR2 SYDVKM, per germline. Trimming cost V 3 bases and J 5 bases, with 11 bases left between them. The chain carries TRBV28 and TRBJ2-7, with a weak D call TRBD1 (5 bases). The TCR originated in a man aged 55 to 70 with COVID-19, enrolled during active disease. The material sequenced was peripheral blood. CDR3 residues: CASSLPGIDEQYF. CDR3 sequence (DNA): TGTGCCAGCAGTTTGCCAGGGATAGACGAGCAGTACTTC.